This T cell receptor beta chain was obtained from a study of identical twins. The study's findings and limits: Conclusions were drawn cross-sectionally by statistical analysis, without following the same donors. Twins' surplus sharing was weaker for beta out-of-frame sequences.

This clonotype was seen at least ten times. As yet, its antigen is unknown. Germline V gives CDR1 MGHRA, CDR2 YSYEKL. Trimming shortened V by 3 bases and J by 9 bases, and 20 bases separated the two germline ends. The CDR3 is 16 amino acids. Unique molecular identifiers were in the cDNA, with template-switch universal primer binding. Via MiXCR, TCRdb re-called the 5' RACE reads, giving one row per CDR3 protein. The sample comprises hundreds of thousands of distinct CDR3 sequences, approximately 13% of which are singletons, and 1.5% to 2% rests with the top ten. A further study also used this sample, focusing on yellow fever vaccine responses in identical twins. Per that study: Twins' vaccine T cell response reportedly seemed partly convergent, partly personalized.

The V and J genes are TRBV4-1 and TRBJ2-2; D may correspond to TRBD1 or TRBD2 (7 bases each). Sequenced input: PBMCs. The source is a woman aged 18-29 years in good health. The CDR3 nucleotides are TGCGCCAGCAGCCATGCATCGCCAGGGGGGGACCGGGAGCTGTTTTTT. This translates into CASSHASPGGDRELFF.